These 3 T cell receptor beta chains came from one sample sequenced in a study of technical replicates of blood from several donors. Assay used: immunoSEQ multiplex PCR; TCRdb lists only in-frame clones, some missing. The table shows about 56,000 clones, with 93% occurring only once. Material: PBMCs. The receptor source for this set is a human donor in good health. Some clones in this sample may be carry-over from other donors' samples.

This chain joins TRBV10-3 and TRBJ2-7; 9 bases line up with TRBD1. CDR3 length equals 13 residues. Losses at the gene ends were 4 bases for V and 5 bases for J; bases not matched to a gene: 3. Germline CDR1 ENHRY, CDR2 SYGVKD. The chain's CDR3 is CAISGGQGDEQYF. CDR3 nucleotides: TGTGCCATCAGTGGGGGACAGGGAGACGAGCAGTACTTC.

The rearrangement joins TRBV6-6 to TRBJ1-2; D uncertain. CDR3 length: 11 amino acids. Germline lookup yields CDR1 MNHNY and CDR2 SVGAGI (reference sequence). V gave up 5 bases and J gave up 5 bases, with 6 bases separating them. The CDR3 DNA sequence: TGTGCCAGCAGTCCCTTATATGGCTACACCTTC. Translating it yields CASSPLYGYTF.

The gene calls are TRBV30 and TRBJ1-5, with D possibly being TRBD1 (5 bases). Germline V gene lookup returns CDR1 GTSNPN and CDR2 SVGIG (reference sequence). This CDR3 spans 13 amino acids. V lost 3 bases, J lost 4 bases, and 10 bases lay in between. The CDR3 DNA reads TGTGCCTGGAGGGCACAGGAGAATCAGCCCCAGCATTTT. The encoded protein is CAWRAQENQPQHF.